Detailed here is one T cell receptor beta chain. Its recognized antigen is unknown. The record has no base qualities; no much larger clone is one base away. Amplification of TCR beta CDR3 regions was carried out from RNA transcripts. For the first round of RT-PCR on the TCR CDR3, the HTBI primer set was used together with the Qiagen OneStep RT-PCR kit. A second multiplex PCR round built the libraries, followed by size selection and purification. Sequencing of the libraries was done on an Illumina HiSeq2000 using paired-end 100 bp reads. Concerning the study's data processing: SOAPnuke was used to process the raw data, removing reads that contained adapters or uncalled bases, had a mean Phred below 15, or lacked an exact match to the constant primer or identifier. COPE v1.2.5 was used to merge the high-quality paired reads, and each unique nucleotide sequence was defined as a clonotype. MiTCR v1.1 was used to align the clonotypes against IMGT TRBV, TRBD and TRBJ reference segments. Analysis was restricted to V-J combinations with a frequency above 0.0001, which covered 99% to 99.2% of repertoires. A TCS score was defined as the ratio between F50 (clonal expansion) and ExV (chaos), using BLOSUM62-based TCRdist between CDR3 peptides within each V-J. Welch's t-statistics and random forest reduced just over 500 V-J features to 10 to 15, which were used in a naive Bayes classifier (R e1071). TCRdb redid the processing of the public reads, applying fastp at Q25 and MiXCR, and retained in-frame beta chains. Identical CDR3 proteins give one entry, which carries the most common genes and DNA. V and J calls and clone size were set by TCRdb, not the authors. Recorded for this sample are roughly 400,000 distinct CDR3 sequences; about 25% of them occurred a single time. The ten top clones hold more than 60% of the sample.

The sample originates from a study of T cells in Graves' hyperthyroidism and ophthalmopathy (dated by TCRdb to between 2017 and 2020). Concerning the study at large: Peripheral blood samples were taken at initial diagnosis, before any treatment was given. TCR Vbeta CDR3 sequencing of 140 or so peripheral blood samples (around 45 ophthalmopathy, 75 to 80 hyperthyroidism and 17 progressor patients) is reported in the paper. The 100 or so discovery patients were randomly split 7:3 into training and test sets. Once sampling was done, hyperthyroidism patients were given methimazole at a starting dose of 30 mg daily, whereas ophthalmopathy patients were given high-dose intravenous methylprednisolone. Whether ophthalmopathy could be predicted prospectively was tested in an independent validation cohort made up of about 20 hyperthyroidism patients plus 17 patients who later progressed to ophthalmopathy. In addition, the study compared T-cell repertoires in thyroid tissue and in blood from about 6 Graves' hyperthyroidism patients. TCR V-J signatures able to tell the groups apart were searched for in a discovery cohort of some 100 patients, of whom 40 to 45 had Graves' ophthalmopathy and around 57 had stable Graves' hyperthyroidism.

Measured from the cysteine to the phenylalanine, the CDR3 is 13 residues long. Only the CDR3 part of the read is kept: 39 bases, read in frame from the first base. CDR1 and CDR2, looked up from the germline V gene, are SGHTA and FQGTGA. Cut back by 4 bases and 8 bases, the V and J ends lie 12 bases apart. Stable Graves' hyperthyroidism was defined as no progression to ophthalmopathy during 18 months of follow-up. Hyperthyroidism patients were newly diagnosed, had a disease duration of under 2 months, and were aged 18 to 65 years. Exclusion was applied to patients with uncontrolled infections, other autoimmune diseases, pregnancy or lactation. Clinical symptoms, serum thyroxine and TRAb, thyroid ultrasound, and orbital computed tomography formed the basis for the diagnoses. PBMCs were isolated from 10 ml of fresh peripheral blood by Ficoll-Paque density gradient centrifugation. Total RNA was extracted with Trizol reagent, and quality was checked on an Agilent 2100 Bioanalyzer.

The paper as a whole reports these results and caveats: No statistical method was used to set the sample size in advance, and investigators knew the group allocation. Ophthalmopathy was separated from stable hyperthyroidism by a 13 V-J signature model, with about 88% sensitivity and 81% to 82% specificity obtained in cross-validation and 80%/75% obtained in testing. In validation, the model predicted progression to ophthalmopathy with 65% to 71% sensitivity and about 72% specificity, a median of approximately 6.5 months before onset. Blood samples also contained most of the expanded thyroid clonotypes (frequency above 0.001), which suggests that blood repertoires may reflect thyroid immune responses.

This TCR was recovered from a man aged 45-65 years with Graves' hyperthyroidism. Sample: blood. Here the chain combines TRBV7-3 and TRBJ2-1; the D element could tentatively be TRBD1 or TRBD2, as 7 bases agree for each. The DNA sequence is TGTGCCAGCAGCTACCCAGGGGGGGATGAGCAGTTCTTC. This yields the protein CASSYPGGDEQFF. Outside the CDR3, residues come from the reference TRBV7-3 and TRBJ2-1 proteins, so the full variable domain is: GAGVSQTPSNKVTEKGKYVELRCDPISGHTALYWYRQSLGQGPEFLIYFQGTGAADDSGLPNDRFFAVRPEGSVSTLKIQRTERGDSAVYLCASSYPGGDEQFFGPGTRLTVL.